This T cell receptor beta chain was documented in a study of shared clonotypes between healthy human individuals (dated by TCRdb to about 2020). Notes on the research overall: A couple of women and a few men aged 18 to 49 years were included in the cohort. For each donor, CD4 naive and CD4 memory were each given three plates, CD8 naive was given two plates, and CD8 memory was given one plate. To estimate repertoire size and how much clonotypes are shared between individuals, the study performed deep sequencing of blood TCR repertoires from about 5 healthy adults. Libraries were prepared and TCR repertoires were sequenced by different laboratories using diverse techniques, in order to increase sequencing depth and limit assay-specific biases. Between about 0.9 and 9 billion PBMCs per donor were obtained by leukapheresis.

Donors were healthy HIV-negative adults with no recently reported acute infections or vaccinations. Every donor was a Caucasian adult living in Nashville, Tennessee, USA. CD4+ T cells were enriched through magnetic negative selection, after which naive cells were positively selected on CD45RA and the remaining negative fraction served as the memory subset. After blood collection by leukapheresis, PBMCs were isolated using Ficoll-Histopaque density gradient centrifugation and then cryopreserved in the vapor phase of liquid nitrogen. Purity and quantity of every magnetically sorted T cell population were checked by analytical flow cytometry. Genomic DNA was isolated from every sorted fraction and measured by UV absorbance on a Nanodrop 2000c. The CDR3 numbers 18 residues from cysteine through phenylalanine. The only DNA kept is the CDR3, 54 bases in frame from the first base. The germline V gene specifies SGHTA as CDR1 and FQGNSA as CDR2. Trimming takes 4 bases off V and 7 bases off J; junction bases not matched to a gene: 12.

General findings and caveats noted by the study authors: Incomplete sequencing was indicated by rarefaction of sorted-subset datasets, despite the large sequencing depth. Based on pairwise subsampling, the degree of clonotype sharing among donors was expected to be affected by sequencing depth. Sharing across a handful of donors was observed for 4.5% to 6.5% of naive CD4, under 4% of naive CD8, roughly 2.3% of memory CD4, and around 0.42% of memory CD8 clonotypes. Sampling was limited to blood, and TCR repertoires in tissue likely differ from TCR repertoires in blood. Compared with non-shared clonotypes, the clonotypes found in all four sorted-subset donors had higher generation probabilities. Because the study included a small number of donors, the genetic and exposure-history diversity represented was limited. Estimated clonotype richness was generally larger for naive than for memory subsets.

Using the deep immunoSEQ assay, TCR CDR3 regions were amplified from genomic DNA by multiplex PCR. For each cell subset, the extracted genomic DNA was distributed evenly across all wells of several immunoSEQ 96-well plates, and each plate served as one replicate. For sorted subsets, approximately 210 ng genomic DNA, equal to some 30,000 T cell genomes, was loaded into each replicate PCR. The purified libraries were quantified using a Qubit 3.0 fluorometer, sized with a Bioanalyzer 2100, and then quantified again using the KAPA Library Quantification kit. Each immunoSEQ 96-well plate was sequenced on its own single-read 150-cycle Illumina NextSeq 550 flow cell. Processing in the source paper ran as follows. The immunoSEQ output contained only junctional sequences without quality scores, so filtering could not match that applied to full-length reads. Sequences were annotated with PyIR, a Python wrapper for IgBLAST v1.9, using IMGT germline references to assign V/J genes and CDR3. Any read was removed if the V/J assignment was weak (E-value above 1e-6), the CDR3 was missing, or the read contained stop codons, out-of-frame junctions, or ambiguous translated residues. V3J clonotypes were defined as sequences sharing an identical inferred V gene, J gene, and CDR3 amino acid sequence. Percentage overlap between repertoires was computed as shared unique clonotypes divided by the size of the smaller repertoire. RTK rarefaction, the Chao1 estimator, and Recon v2.1 estimates of unobserved clonotypes were used to assess repertoire richness. For all TCRbeta clonotypes obtained by the gDNA method from a handful of donors, generation probabilities were computed with OLGA. Held by TCRdb, this immuneACCESS table contains in-frame sequences only and omits some clones. Under half of the omission traces to an unresolved V gene where checked; the cause of the rest is unknown. V and J calls and clone size are given by that table; D and trimming were obtained from the DNA. The sample data list some 2,400,000 clones, and approximately 96% of these were observed just once. The leading ten clones occupy roughly 0.13% of the sample.

Concerning this clone: Its antigen target is currently unknown. No base-level quality is on record; no much larger clone is a single base apart.

Material: naive CD4+ T cells sorted from blood. The sample's cell subset or site label is to be understood as: CD45RA+ positively selected. The chain uses TRBV7-2 and TRBJ1-6; 11 central bases correspond to TRBD1. The receptor's source is a man between 18 and 35 years old in good health. The DNA is TGTGCCAGCAGCTCACCGGGACAGGGGGTTTCCTGGAATTCACCCCTCCACTTT. Its protein product is CASSSPGQGVSWNSPLHF.